A selection of T cell receptor beta chains follows, all from one sample in a study of blood T cell repertoires in COVID-19. Generated by immunoSEQ multiplex PCR, the TCRdb table keeps only in-frame clones and is missing some. The sample lists roughly 140,000 clones, roughly four fifths occurring once. The sample was peripheral blood. The receptors come from a human donor in a cohort sampled during active COVID-19. Both conserved end residues are part of each CDR3. The D gene is left open where the match is weak. Size is omitted from some rows. Given values are once, few, many or a class for expanded clones.

-	TRBJ2-7	TRBV5-1	-	CASSLAPGSYEQYF	TGCGCCAGCAGCTTGGCTCCGGGATCCTACGAGCAGTACTTC
-	TRBJ2-7	TRBV9	-	CASSLSGKLSPYEQYF	TGTGCCAGCAGCTTATCCGGGAAGCTCTCTCCCTACGAGCAGTACTTC
-	TRBJ2-7	TRBV27	-	CASSFLTRVPYEQYF	TGTGCCAGCAGTTTCTTGACACGCGTTCCCTACGAGCAGTACTTC
few	TRBJ2-1	TRBV10-3	TRBD1	CAISVDRDFNNEQFF	TGTGCCATCAGTGTGGACAGGGATTTTAATAATGAGCAGTTCTTC
-	TRBJ1-2	TRBV7-2	TRBD1	CASSPRQGALDGYTF	TGTGCCAGCAGCCCTCGACAGGGGGCATTAGATGGCTACACCTTC
-	TRBJ1-6	TRBV12-2	-	CASRLQDRENSPLHF	TGTGCAAGTCGCTTACAGGACAGGGAAAATTCACCCCTCCACTTT
-	TRBJ2-1	TRBV5-1	TRBD2	CASSLTGTSGGAVGNEQFF	TGCGCCAGCAGCTTGACCGGGACTAGCGGGGGGGCTGTTGGTAATGAGCAGTTCTTC
-	TRBJ2-3	TRBV7-2	TRBD2	CASSLRTSGLSTDTQYF	TGTGCCAGCAGCCTCCGGACTAGCGGTCTTAGCACAGATACGCAGTATTTT
-	TRBJ1-4	TRBV5-4	TRBD1	CASRRDRGRNEKLFF	TGTGCCAGCAGGAGGGACAGGGGGCGGAATGAAAAACTGTTTTTT
few	TRBJ2-2	TRBV5-1	-	CASSLSSGYRGELFF	TGCGCCAGCAGCTTGAGTAGCGGCTACAGGGGGGAGCTGTTTTTT
once	TRBJ2-1	TRBV6-5	TRBD2	CASSLAGGPGNEQFF	TGTGCCAGCAGTTTAGCGGGGGGGCCGGGCAATGAGCAGTTCTTC
-	TRBJ1-1	TRBV7-2	-	CASSYEVGAVVTEAFF	TGTGCCAGCAGCTACGAGGTGGGGGCGGTAGTGACTGAAGCTTTCTTT
-	TRBJ1-5	TRBV5-5	TRBD1	CASSPGQVVNQPQHF	TGTGCCAGCAGCCCCGGACAGGTGGTAAATCAGCCCCAGCATTTT
-	TRBJ2-2	TRBV7-6	-	CASSLAGPPGELFF	TGTGCCAGCAGCTTAGCGGGGCCCCCCGGGGAGCTGTTTTTT
-	TRBJ2-2	TRBV28	-	CASKTGGTGTGELFF	TGTGCCAGTAAAACCGGGGGTACTGGCACCGGGGAGCTGTTTTTT
once	TRBJ2-1	TRBV10-3	-	CAISGPGSPSYNEQFF	TGTGCCATCAGTGGTCCGGGGAGTCCATCCTACAATGAGCAGTTCTTC
-	TRBJ2-2	TRBV28	-	CASSLSQGYTGELFF	TGTGCCAGCAGTTTATCGCAGGGCTACACCGGGGAGCTGTTTTTT
once	TRBJ2-3	TRBV9	-	CASSGGEDTQYF	TGTGCCAGCAGCGGGGGGGAAGATACGCAGTATTTT
-	TRBJ2-4	TRBV11-3	-	CASSAYRDGIQYF	TGTGCCAGCAGCGCTTACAGGGATGGCATTCAGTACTTC
-	TRBJ1-2	TRBV9	-	CASSARGGGWNYGYTF	TGTGCCAGCAGCGCGCGAGGTGGGGGCTGGAACTATGGCTACACCTTC
-	TRBJ2-5	TRBV28	TRBD2	CASSMGLGDETQYF	TGTGCCAGCAGTATGGGACTAGGGGATGAGACCCAGTACTTC
once	TRBJ2-1	TRBV3-1/TRBV3-2	TRBD2	CASDTSGGNNYNEQFF	TGTGCCAGCGATACTAGCGGGGGGAACAACTACAATGAGCAGTTCTTC
-	TRBJ1-2	TRBV18	-	CASSPADYYGYTF	TGTGCCAGCTCACCGGCGGATTACTATGGCTACACCTTC
-	TRBJ1-6	TRBV13	TRBD1	CASSLGDRGGSPLHF	TGTGCCAGCAGCTTAGGGGACAGGGGGGGATCACCCCTCCACTTT
-	TRBJ1-4	TRBV18	-	CASSSESNEKLFF	TGTGCCAGCTCATCCGAGAGTAATGAAAAACTGTTTTTT
-	TRBJ2-7	TRBV7-4	TRBD1	CASRLTDRGRNYEQYF	TGTGCCAGCAGACTTACCGACAGGGGGCGAAATTACGAGCAGTACTTC
-	TRBJ2-2	TRBV10-3	-	CAISERRGGGTGELFF	TGTGCCATCAGTGAGAGGAGGGGGGGCGGCACCGGGGAGCTGTTTTTT
-	TRBJ2-1	TRBV5-6	TRBD1	CASSFGQEMNEQFF	TGTGCCAGCAGCTTTGGACAGGAGATGAATGAGCAGTTCTTC
-	TRBJ1-2	TRBV7-2	-	CASSLEGRPYGYTF	TGTGCCAGCAGCTTAGAAGGCAGGCCCTATGGCTACACCTTC
-	TRBJ1-1	TRBV19	-	CASSTGAWNTEAFF	TGTGCCAGTAGTACAGGTGCGTGGAACACTGAAGCTTTCTTT
-	TRBJ2-1	TRBV9	TRBD2	CASSAPGLATNEQFF	TGTGCCAGCAGCGCGCCGGGACTAGCGACCAATGAGCAGTTCTTC